The 27 T cell receptor beta chains presented below share a single source sample, sequenced in a study of blood T cell repertoires in COVID-19. The assay was immunoSEQ multiplex PCR, and TCRdb's table has in-frame clones only and misses some. This table has around 60,000 clones, around 80% appearing once. Sequencing was carried out using peripheral blood. The source of these receptors is a woman aged 55-70 years with acute or convalescent COVID-19.

The rearrangement uses TRBV25-1 and TRBJ1-6; TRBD1 matches at 9 bases. The germline gives CDR1 MGHDK, CDR2 SYGVNS. This CDR3 is built from 16 residues. V was clipped by 10 bases and J by 4 bases; unmatched bases: 11. CDR3 nucleotides: TGTGCCACTCAGCCCGGGACAGGGCGTTATAATTCACCCCTCCACTTT. Translating it yields CATQPGTGRYNSPLHF.

The J gene is TRBJ1-1, the V gene TRBV6-5, with TRBD1 matching over 8 bases. With 10 bases clipped from V and 4 bases from J, the junction kept 11 bases outside the gene matches. CDR1 MNHEY and CDR2 SVGAGI come from the germline V gene. CDR3 length equals 14 residues. CDR3 nucleotide sequence: TGTGCCACGGTAATGGACAGGGTAGTCACTGAAGCTTTCTTT. This codes for CATVMDRVVTEAFF.

The chain uses TRBV2 and TRBJ2-5; TRBD2 matches 12 bases. V trimming: 10 bases; J trimming: 6 bases; junction bases outside the gene matches: 9. CDR3 length: 14 amino acids. Germline lookup yields CDR1 SNHLY and CDR2 FYNNEI. The CDR3 region is CATQRGTSGQTQYF. The CDR3 coding sequence is TGTGCCACCCAAAGAGGGACTAGCGGGCAGACCCAGTACTTC. The variable domain in full, completed from reference TRBV2 and TRBJ2-5, reads EPEVTQTPSHQVTQMGQEVILRCVPISNHLYFYWYRQILGQKVEFLVSFYNNEISEKSEIFDDQFSVERPDGSNFTLKIRSTKLEDSAMYFCATQRGTSGQTQYFGPGTRLLVL.

The J gene is TRBJ2-3, the V gene TRBV13, with 10 nucleotides matching TRBD2. Germline lookup yields CDR1 PRHDT and CDR2 FYEKMQ (reference sequence). The V gene end was trimmed by 5 bases and the J gene end by 2 bases; junction bases not matched to a gene: 16. The CDR3 extends over 19 amino acids. CDR3 sequence: CASSAITSGEDPNTDTQYF. The CDR3 bases are TGTGCCAGCAGCGCCATCACTAGCGGGGAAGACCCTAACACAGATACGCAGTATTTT.

This clone was recorded a few times. The chain couples TRBV5-4 to TRBJ1-5; D possibly corresponds to TRBD1 (6 bases). The CDR3 contains 17 residues. The V and J ends lost 3 bases and 4 bases respectively, with 20 bases between them. Germline CDR1 reads SGHNT; CDR2 reads YYREEE (reference sequence). CDR3 region: CASSSGGGGILNQPQHF. The CDR3 DNA is TGTGCCAGCAGCTCGGGGGGAGGGGGGATCTTGAATCAGCCCCAGCATTTT.

This rearrangement joins TRBV9 to TRBJ2-1, with D possibly TRBD1 on 6 matching bases. From germline, CDR1 is SGDLS and CDR2 YYNGEE. The CDR3 spans 15 residues. Between the trimmed V and J ends, which lost 3 bases and 1 base, there was a span of 11 bases. CDR3 sequence: CASSATGLSYNEQFF. The CDR3 region has the DNA TGTGCCAGCAGCGCCACAGGGCTATCCTACAATGAGCAGTTCTTC.

The CDR3 spells CASRGGANTGELFF. In DNA form, the CDR3 reads TGTGCCAGCAGGGGGGGGGCGAACACCGGGGAGCTGTTTTTT. This chain joins TRBV5-4 and TRBJ2-2, with TRBD2 identical over 7 bases. Germline CDR1 is SGHNT and CDR2 is YYREEE (reference sequence). The V segment lost 5 bases and the J segment 0 bases; nucleotides outside the gene matches: 1. The CDR3 spans 14 residues.

The gene calls are TRBV6-5 and TRBJ1-1; 7 bases align to TRBD1. The V segment lost 7 bases and the J segment 1 base; nucleotides outside the gene matches: 6. This CDR3 contains 14 residues. Germline-derived CDR1 and CDR2 are MNHEY and SVGAGI. For the CDR3, the DNA is TGTGCCAGCATGGCGACAGGGCCGAACACTGAAGCTTTCTTT. Its translation: CASMATGPNTEAFF.

The CDR3 sequence is CASSQETSGGYTGELFF. In DNA, the CDR3 is TGTGCCAGCAGCCAAGAGACTAGCGGGGGGTACACCGGGGAGCTGTTTTTT. The genes are TRBV4-2 and TRBJ2-2; TRBD2 matches at 13 bases. This CDR3 is built from 17 residues. Germline CDR1 is LGHNA and CDR2 is YNFKEQ. V lost 0 bases, J lost 3 bases, and 1 base stayed unmatched.

This chain connects TRBV27 to TRBJ2-1; 9 nucleotides line up with TRBD1. The CDR3 has 15 amino acids. CDR1 and CDR2 (germline): MNHEY, SMNVEV (reference sequence). J was trimmed by 9 bases and V by 5 bases; bases with no gene match: 11. Here the CDR3 DNA reads TGTGCCAGCAGTCCAGGGACAGGGAAGAAGGGTGAGCAGTTCTTC. Protein sequence: CASSPGTGKKGEQFF.

V usage is TRBV20-1 and J usage is TRBJ2-3; 8 bases map to TRBD2. This CDR3 has 13 amino acids. The J segment lost 8 bases and the V segment lost 3 bases, leaving 7 bases of the junction unmatched. The germline CDR1 and CDR2 sequences are DFQATT and SNEGSKA (reference sequence). The DNA of the CDR3 is TGCAGTGCTAGTACCGGGGGGGCCGCTACGCAGTATTTT. It specifies CSASTGGAATQYF.

The CDR3 reads CASSLVVAGGYTDTQYF. CDR3 DNA sequence: TGTGCCAGCAGCTTAGTGGTTGCGGGGGGATACACAGATACGCAGTATTTT. V is TRBV7-9 and J is TRBJ2-3; 8 positions agree with TRBD2. V gave up 1 base and J gave up 2 bases; unmatched junction bases: 8. The CDR3 extends over 17 amino acids. CDR1 is SEHNR and CDR2 is FQNEAQ in the germline V gene (reference sequence).

This chain connects TRBV7-2 to TRBJ1-6; weak D call: TRBD1 (6 bases). Trimming stripped 2 bases from V and 6 bases from J, with 11 bases between. This CDR3 is built from 15 residues. CDR1 SGHTA and CDR2 FQGNSA come from the germline V gene. The CDR3 reads CASSLQGQLNSPLHF. The CDR3 bases are TGTGCCAGCAGCTTACAGGGGCAACTTAATTCACCCCTCCACTTT.

The V and J genes are TRBV11-2 and TRBJ1-4, with TRBD1 matching over 9 bases. The germline gives CDR1 SGHAT, CDR2 FQNNGV. V gave up 5 bases and J gave up 8 bases; unmatched junction bases: 9. There are 15 residues in the CDR3. This chain's CDR3 is CASSTYRGRGEKLFF. CDR3 bases: TGTGCCAGCAGCACGTACAGGGGGCGAGGAGAAAAACTGTTTTTT.

The chain employs TRBV11-2 and TRBJ2-5; TRBD1 might be the D (5 bases). Germline V gene sequence: CDR1 SGHAT, CDR2 FQNNGV. The CDR3 covers 14 residues. The V end was cut by 5 bases, the J end by 1 base, with 11 bases between. The CDR3 here is CASSTRQIQETQYF. The CDR3, as DNA: TGTGCCAGCAGCACCCGACAGATCCAAGAGACCCAGTACTTC.

The DNA of the CDR3 is TGTGCCACCTCGGCGTCGGGGAGCTCCTACAATGAGCAGTTCTTC. It encodes CATSASGSSYNEQFF. The chain joins TRBV24-1 to TRBJ2-1; possibly TRBD2 for D (5 bases). Germline assignment: CDR1 KGHDR and CDR2 SFDVKD. Trimming took 9 bases from V and 0 from J, leaving 14 bases between them. This CDR3 comprises 15 residues.

V is TRBV4-1 and J is TRBJ2-1, with 9 bases aligning to TRBD2. The CDR3 loop spans 14 amino acids. The J segment lost 9 bases and the V segment lost 6 bases, leaving 9 bases of the junction unmatched. Germline V gene sequence: CDR1 MGHRA, CDR2 YSYEKL. Written as DNA, the CDR3 is TGCGCCAGCAGTAACGCGGGAGGGTATACTGAGCAGTTCTTC. Amino acids: CASSNAGGYTEQFF.

The gene calls are TRBV7-9 and TRBJ2-5, with a tentative D call TRBD1 (6 bases). There are 14 residues in the CDR3. The germline CDR1 and CDR2 sequences are SEHNR and FQNEAQ (reference sequence). The ends were cut back, 0 bases at V and 5 bases at J, with 10 bases in the middle. The DNA for the CDR3 is TGTGCCAGCAGCTTAGCAGGGGGATCTGAGACCCAGTACTTC. Protein product: CASSLAGGSETQYF.

The CDR3 here is CASSDSPSTGSTEAFF. In DNA form, the CDR3 reads TGTGCCAGCAGTGATTCGCCCTCAACAGGGAGCACTGAAGCTTTCTTT. The V gene is TRBV25-1, the J gene TRBJ1-1; D perhaps matches TRBD1 (6 bases). The V gene lost 3 bases and the J gene lost 4 bases, with 18 bases spanning the gap. The CDR3 covers 16 residues. CDR1 and CDR2 from the germline V gene are MGHDK and SYGVNS.

The chain has TRBV5-1 and TRBJ1-1, with D possibly matching TRBD1 (5 bases). Germline V gene sequence: CDR1 SGHRS, CDR2 YFSETQ. V lost 1 base, J lost 1 base, and 11 bases lay in between. The CDR3 totals 15 residues. CDR3 sequence (DNA): TGCGCCAGCAGCTTGCTGGGAGGGGAGAACACTGAAGCTTTCTTT. It yields the protein CASSLLGGENTEAFF.

The chain is built from TRBV7-6 and TRBJ2-1; 10 bases map to TRBD2. This CDR3 spans 14 amino acids. V was clipped by 4 bases and J by 9 bases; unmatched bases: 6. Germline values: CDR1 SGHVS, CDR2 FNYEAQ. The CDR3 sequence: CASSSELAGTEQFF. The CDR3 DNA reads TGTGCCAGCAGCTCAGAACTAGCGGGGACTGAGCAGTTCTTC.

The V and J genes are TRBV3-1 (or the pseudogene TRBV3-2) and TRBJ2-3; D is unclear. Germline CDR1 reads LGHDT; CDR2 reads YNNKEL (reference sequence). The V gene lost 3 bases and the J gene lost 0 bases, with 4 bases spanning the gap. This CDR3 comprises 13 residues. The CDR3 protein is CASSHPSTDTQYF. The CDR3, as DNA: TGTGCCAGCAGCCACCCTAGCACAGATACGCAGTATTTT.

The chain carries TRBV6-5 and TRBJ1-3, with TRBD1 as a possible D gene (6 bases). The germline V gene encodes CDR1 MNHEY and CDR2 SVGAGI. V lost 0 bases and J 2 bases, leaving 8 bases between the germline ends. There are 15 residues in the CDR3. CDR3 in DNA: TGTGCCAGCAGTTACTCAACAGGGCCTGGAAACACCATATATTTT. Protein product: CASSYSTGPGNTIYF.

The V and J genes are TRBV5-4 and TRBJ1-6; 9 bases line up with TRBD1. The CDR3 contains 16 residues. Germline assignment: CDR1 SGHNT and CDR2 YYREEE (reference sequence). V gave up 0 bases and J gave up 10 bases; unmatched junction bases: 8. This CDR3 reads CASSLGPWTGDSPLHF. Here the CDR3 DNA reads TGTGCCAGCAGCTTGGGGCCCTGGACAGGGGACTCACCCCTCCACTTT.

This chain connects TRBV3-1 (or the pseudogene TRBV3-2) to TRBJ2-5, with D perhaps matching TRBD1 (7 bases). The CDR3 runs 15 residues. Trimming removed 3 bases at V and 3 bases at J, with 14 bases between. The germline V gene encodes CDR1 LGHDT and CDR2 YNNKEL (reference sequence). CDR3 nucleotides: TGTGCCAGCAGCCACTACAGGGGAGGAGAAGAGACCCAGTACTTC. Amino acid sequence: CASSHYRGGEETQYF.

The rearrangement links TRBV6-5 to TRBJ2-7; 10 bases align to TRBD2. After removal of 6 bases from V and 2 bases from J, the junction contained 4 bases not matched to a gene. Germline assignment: CDR1 MNHEY and CDR2 SVGAGI. The CDR3 extends over 14 amino acids. CDR3 coding DNA: TGTGCCAGCAGGAGGACTAGCGGAACCTACGAGCAGTACTTC. Protein: CASRRTSGTYEQYF.

The chain employs TRBV7-8 and TRBJ2-1; tentative D call: TRBD1 (6 bases). The CDR3 has 13 amino acids. V lost 6 bases to trimming and J lost 8 bases, with 14 bases between them. Germline V gene sequence: CDR1 SGHVS, CDR2 FQNEAQ. This CDR3 reads CASRLQGDDEQFF. For the CDR3, the DNA is TGTGCCAGCAGGTTACAGGGTGACGATGAGCAGTTCTTC.